This T cell receptor beta chain was recorded in a study of tissue T cells after allogeneic stem cell transplantation. This CDR3 is 16 amino acids long. Losses at the gene ends were 4 bases for V and 7 bases for J; bases not matched to a gene: 11. Germline-derived CDR1 and CDR2 are SGHDT and YYEEEE. The table came from immunoSEQ multiplex PCR; TCRdb's copy has only in-frame clones and leaves some out. The table has thousands of clones, under 75% seen once. The sample here was duodenum tissue, taken at autopsy. This chain joins TRBV5-6 and TRBJ2-1; 10 positions agree with TRBD1. The sequence came from a woman between 18 and 55 years old with breast cancer. Written as DNA, the CDR3 is TGTGCCAGCAGCGAAGATCCGGGACAGGGGATAAATGAGCAGTTCTTC. Protein: CASSEDPGQGINEQFF. The full variable domain, in which reference TRBV5-6 and TRBJ2-1 provide the parts outside the CDR3, is DAGVTQSPTHLIKTRGQQVTLRCSPKSGHDTVSWYQQALGQGPQFIFQYYEEEERQRGNFPDRFSGHQFPNYSSELNVNALLLGDSALYLCASSEDPGQGINEQFFGPGTRLTVL.